This entry concerns a single T cell receptor (beta chain). These data come from a study of control samples from healthy donors and cancer patients. Germline values: CDR1 LGHDT, CDR2 YNNKEL (reference sequence). The CDR3 consists of 14 residues. Trimming pared 4 bases from V and 1 base from J, leaving 10 bases between. Data came from immunoSEQ multiplex PCR; TCRdb stores just in-frame clones and leaves some out. The sample holds tens of thousands of clones, around 94% seen once. The origin of this receptor is a man aged 55-75 years in good health. The chain joins TRBV3-1 (or the pseudogene TRBV3-2) to TRBJ1-2; D is unresolved. The sequenced sample was blood. The DNA for the CDR3 is TGTGCCAGCAGCCGTTGGACGGGTAACTATGGCTACACCTTC. This gives the protein CASSRWTGNYGYTF.